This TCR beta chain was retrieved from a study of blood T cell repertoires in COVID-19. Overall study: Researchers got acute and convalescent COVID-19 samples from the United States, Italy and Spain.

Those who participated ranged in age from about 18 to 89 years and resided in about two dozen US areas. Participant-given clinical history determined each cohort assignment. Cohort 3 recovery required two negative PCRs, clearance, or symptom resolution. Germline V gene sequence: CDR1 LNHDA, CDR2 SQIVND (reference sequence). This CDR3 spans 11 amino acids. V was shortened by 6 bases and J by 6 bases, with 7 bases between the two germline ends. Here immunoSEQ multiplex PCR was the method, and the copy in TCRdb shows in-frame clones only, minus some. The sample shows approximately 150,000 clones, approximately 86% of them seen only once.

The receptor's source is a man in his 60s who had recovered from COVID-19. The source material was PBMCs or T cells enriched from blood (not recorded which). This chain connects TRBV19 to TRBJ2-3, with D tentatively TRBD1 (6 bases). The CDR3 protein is CASRGADTQYF. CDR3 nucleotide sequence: TGTGCCAGTAGGGGGGCGGATACGCAGTATTTT.